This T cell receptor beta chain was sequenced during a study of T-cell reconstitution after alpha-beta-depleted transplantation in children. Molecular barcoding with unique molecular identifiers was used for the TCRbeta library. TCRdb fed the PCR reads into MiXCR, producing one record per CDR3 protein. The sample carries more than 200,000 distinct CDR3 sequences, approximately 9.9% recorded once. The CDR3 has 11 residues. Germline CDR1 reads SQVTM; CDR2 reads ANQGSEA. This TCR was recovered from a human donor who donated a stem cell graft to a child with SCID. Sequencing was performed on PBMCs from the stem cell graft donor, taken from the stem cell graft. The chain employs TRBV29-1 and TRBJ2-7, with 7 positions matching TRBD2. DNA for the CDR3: TGCAGCGTTGAAGGACCGCGTCCGGGGGGTGTC. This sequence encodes CSVEGPRPGGV.